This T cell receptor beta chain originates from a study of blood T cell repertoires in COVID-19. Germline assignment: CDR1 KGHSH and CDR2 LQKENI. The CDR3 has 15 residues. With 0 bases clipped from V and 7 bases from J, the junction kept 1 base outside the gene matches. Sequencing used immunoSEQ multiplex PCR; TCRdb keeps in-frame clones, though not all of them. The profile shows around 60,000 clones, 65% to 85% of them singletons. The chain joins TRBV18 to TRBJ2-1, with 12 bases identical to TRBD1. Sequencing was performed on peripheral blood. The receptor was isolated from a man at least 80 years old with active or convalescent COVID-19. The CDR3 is CASSPPGQGANEQFF. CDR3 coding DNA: TGTGCCAGCTCACCACCGGGACAGGGGGCGAATGAGCAGTTCTTC. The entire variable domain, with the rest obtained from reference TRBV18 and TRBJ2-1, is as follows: NAGVMQNPRHLVRRRGQEARLRCSPMKGHSHVYWYRQLPEEGLKFMVYLQKENIIDESGMPKERFSAEFPKEGPSILRIQQVVRGDSAAYFCASSPPGQGANEQFFGPGTRLTVL.